The next 2 T cell receptor beta chains were all read from a single sample in a study of blood T cell repertoires in COVID-19. Sequencing used immunoSEQ multiplex PCR; TCRdb keeps in-frame clones, though not all of them. The sample includes approximately 75,000 clones, roughly 87% of them seen just once. Source material: peripheral blood. The origin of the receptors is a man aged 45-65 years with acute or convalescent COVID-19.

The chain combines TRBV5-4 with TRBJ2-3, with D unclear. The CDR3 loop spans 14 amino acids. The germline V gene encodes CDR1 SGHNT and CDR2 YYREEE (reference sequence). V was pared by 4 bases and J by 3 bases, with 12 bases between. The CDR3, as DNA: TGTGCCAGCAGCCAAGCGACTGGGACAGATACGCAGTATTTT. Translated: CASSQATGTDTQYF.

The chain combines TRBV14 with TRBJ2-4, with TRBD2 matching over 7 bases. Germline CDR1 SGHDN, CDR2 FVKESK. Trimming removed 0 bases from V and 9 bases from J; junction bases left unmatched: 11. The CDR3 has 16 residues. CDR3 residues: CASSQDFRGSAPIQYF. Here the CDR3 DNA reads TGTGCCAGCAGCCAAGATTTCCGCGGGAGCGCCCCCATTCAGTACTTC.